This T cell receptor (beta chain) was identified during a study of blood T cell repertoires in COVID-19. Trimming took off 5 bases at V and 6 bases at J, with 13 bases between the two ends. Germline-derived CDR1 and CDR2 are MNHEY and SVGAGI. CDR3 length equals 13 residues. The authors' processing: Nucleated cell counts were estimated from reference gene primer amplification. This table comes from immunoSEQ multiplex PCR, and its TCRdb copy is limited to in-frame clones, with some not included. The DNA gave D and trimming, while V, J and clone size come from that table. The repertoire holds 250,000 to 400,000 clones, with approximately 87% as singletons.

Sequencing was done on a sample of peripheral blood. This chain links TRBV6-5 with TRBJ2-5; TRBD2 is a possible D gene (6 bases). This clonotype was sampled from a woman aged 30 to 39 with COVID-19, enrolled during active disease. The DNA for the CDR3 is TGTGCCAGCAGTCGGGAGTTCCTGAAGACCCAGTACTTC. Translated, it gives CASSREFLKTQYF.